This paragraph reports one TCR beta chain. This sample is drawn from a study of shared clonotypes between healthy human individuals. This CDR3 is built from 20 residues. Trimming at V came to 0 bases and at J to 1 base, leaving 15 bases not matched to a gene. Germline loops: CDR1 KGHSH, CDR2 LQKENI. Terminally differentiated effector memory CD45RA+ cells were left out of the naive CD8 fraction, which was CD45RO-negative and positively selected for CCR7. Method: immunoSEQ multiplex PCR; TCRdb's copy keeps in-frame clones and lacks some. The data contain some 2,000,000 clones, about 94% of them seen just once; the ten biggest clones take up about 1.1%.

The TCR comes from a man aged 18-30 years in good health. The sequencing sample was made of naive CD8+ T cells sorted from blood. This chain links TRBV18 with TRBJ2-3; 8 bases line up with TRBD2. CDR3 sequence: CASSPPGVSLYSGGTDTQYF. In DNA, the CDR3 is TGTGCCAGCTCACCACCTGGGGTATCCTTATATAGCGGGGGCACAGATACGCAGTATTTT.